A selection of T cell receptor beta chains follows, all from one sample in a study of CD8+ T cells in alopecia areata. Sequencing used immunoSEQ multiplex PCR; TCRdb keeps in-frame clones, though not all of them. The table includes about 180,000 clones, less than 75% detected once. The source material was CD8+ T cells sorted from blood, sampled at week 0. These TCRs come from a human donor with alopecia areata. Each CDR3 is given with its conserved first and last residue. Each record gives: V gene, D gene, J gene, clone size, CDR3 protein, CDR3 DNA. D genes are given only for firm matches. Size tells how often a clone was seen (once, few, many) or the class of an expanded clone, and some rows leave it out.

TRBV4-1	NA	TRBJ2-2	few	CASSQVPGELFF	TGCGCCAGCAGCCAAGTACCCGGGGAGCTGTTTTTT
TRBV15	NA	TRBJ1-6	NA	CATSREDGSWGTLHF	TGTGCCACCAGCAGAGAGGATGGGAGCTGGGGCACCCTCCACTTT
TRBV11-2	NA	TRBJ1-2	few	CASSYRQDYGYTF	TGTGCCAGCAGCTACAGACAGGACTATGGCTACACCTTC
TRBV5-6	NA	TRBJ2-7	NA	CASSLAGGSYEQYF	TGTGCCAGCAGCTTGGCGGGCGGTTCCTACGAGCAGTACTTC
TRBV2	NA	TRBJ1-2	NA	CASLLGYGYTF	TGTGCCAGCCTACTCGGCTATGGCTACACCTTC
TRBV25-1	NA	TRBJ2-1	NA	CASSRGSYNEQFF	TGTGCCAGCAGTAGGGGGTCCTACAATGAGCAGTTCTTC
TRBV2	TRBD1	TRBJ2-3	NA	CASSDGTGGPGTQYF	TGTGCCAGCAGCGATGGGACAGGGGGGCCCGGTACGCAGTATTTT
TRBV2	NA	TRBJ2-4	NA	CASSVGGYAKNIQYF	TGTGCCAGCAGTGTAGGGGGTTACGCCAAAAACATTCAGTACTTC
TRBV29-1	NA	TRBJ2-1	few	CSVPPGGGDEQFF	TGCAGCGTCCCCCCAGGGGGGGGCGATGAGCAGTTCTTC
TRBV27	NA	TRBJ2-1	NA	CASSDPRSKLF	TGTGCCAGCAGCGACCCGAGAAGCAAGCTCTTC
TRBV13	NA	TRBJ2-7	few	CASSLGRTYEQYF	TGTGCCAGCAGCTTAGGGCGGACATACGAGCAGTACTTC
TRBV19	NA	TRBJ1-2	NA	CASSIFQWGYGYTF	TGTGCCAGTAGTATCTTCCAATGGGGCTATGGCTACACCTTC
TRBV7-9	NA	TRBJ2-1	NA	CASSLGDNEQFF	TGTGCCAGCAGCTTGGGCGACAATGAGCAGTTCTTC
TRBV6-4	NA	TRBJ2-3	NA	CASSDSGGSADTQYF	TGTGCCAGCAGTGACTCGGGGGGCAGCGCAGATACGCAGTATTTT
TRBV27	NA	TRBJ1-2	once	CASSSLSRRSNGYTF	TGTGCCAGCAGTTCCCTTTCGAGGCGGAGTAATGGCTACACCTTC
TRBV5-1	NA	TRBJ2-7	once	CASSAGGAAPYEQYF	TGCGCCAGCAGTGCCGGGGGCGCGGCCCCCTACGAGCAGTACTTC
TRBV13	TRBD1	TRBJ2-7	NA	CASSLGTGASYEQYF	TGTGCCAGCAGCTTAGGAACAGGGGCATCCTACGAGCAGTACTTC
TRBV11-2	NA	TRBJ2-3	NA	CASSLVVGSGTDTQYF	TGTGCCAGCAGCTTAGTGGTTGGTAGCGGAACAGATACGCAGTATTTT
TRBV7-9	TRBD2	TRBJ2-5	NA	CASSPRSSGGPNQETQYF	TGTGCCAGCAGCCCGCGGTCTAGCGGGGGCCCAAACCAAGAGACCCAGTACTTC
TRBV19	TRBD1	TRBJ2-7	NA	CASTPGQGLSYEQYF	TGTGCCAGTACTCCGGGACAGGGCCTTTCCTACGAGCAGTACTTC
TRBV27	TRBD1	TRBJ2-1	few	CASSPGQGTMNEQFF	TGTGCCAGCAGCCCGGGACAGGGGACGATGAATGAGCAGTTCTTC
TRBV29-1	NA	TRBJ2-2	NA	CSVFSFGQGNTGELFF	TGCAGCGTTTTTTCGTTCGGGCAGGGCAACACCGGGGAGCTGTTTTTT
TRBV6-5	NA	TRBJ2-3	NA	CASTTRVGDTQYF	TGTGCCAGCACTACAAGGGTGGGAGATACGCAGTATTTT
TRBV4-2	NA	TRBJ1-5	few	CASSRHIQGSNQPQHF	TGTGCCAGCAGCCGTCACATACAGGGAAGCAATCAGCCCCAGCATTTT
TRBV12-5	NA	TRBJ2-1	NA	CASAGISYNEQFF	TGTGCTAGTGCCGGGATCTCCTACAATGAGCAGTTCTTC
TRBV9	TRBD1	TRBJ1-2	NA	CASSRSKLGDRGPGYTF	TGTGCCAGCAGTCGTAGCAAATTGGGAGACAGGGGGCCCGGCTACACCTTC
TRBV9	TRBD1	TRBJ2-1	NA	CASSVEGTATRGQFF	TGTGCCAGCAGCGTAGAGGGGACAGCGACCCGGGGGCAGTTCTTC
TRBV5-6	NA	TRBJ2-7	NA	CASSFGSSYEQYF	TGTGCCAGCAGCTTTGGGAGCTCCTACGAGCAGTACTTC
TRBV15	NA	TRBJ2-5	NA	CATSSDLVQETQYF	TGTGCCACCAGCTCCGATTTAGTTCAAGAGACCCAGTACTTC
TRBV5-1	NA	TRBJ2-7	few	CASSPSSSYEQYF	TGCGCCAGCAGCCCCTCTTCCTCCTACGAGCAGTACTTC
TRBV29-1	TRBD1	TRBJ2-5	once	CSVENRDRGPVVAQYF	TGCAGCGTTGAAAACCGGGACAGGGGGCCAGTTGTGGCCCAGTACTTC
TRBV7-6	TRBD1	TRBJ1-5	NA	CASNFLRRGQSNQPQHF	TGTGCCAGCAACTTTTTGCGCAGGGGGCAGAGCAATCAGCCCCAGCATTTT
TRBV7-2	TRBD1	TRBJ1-6	few	CASSLDRGLGSPLHF	TGTGCCAGCAGCCTTGACAGGGGGCTCGGTTCACCCCTCCACTTT
TRBV6-1	NA	TRBJ2-7	NA	CASQITVNSYEQYF	TGTGCCAGCCAAATAACAGTCAACTCCTACGAGCAGTACTTC
TRBV27	NA	TRBJ1-2	NA	CASSLGGNYGYTF	TGTGCCAGCAGCTTAGGGGGGAACTATGGCTACACCTTC
TRBV29-1	NA	TRBJ1-1	NA	CSVDGGDTEAFF	TGCAGCGTTGACGGGGGAGACACTGAAGCTTTCTTT
TRBV7-6	NA	TRBJ1-5	once	CASSLDQSQPQHF	TGTGCCAGCAGCTTAGACCAGAGTCAGCCCCAGCATTTT
TRBV6-5	TRBD1	TRBJ2-3	NA	CASRTGRPDTQYF	TGTGCCAGCAGGACAGGGAGACCAGATACGCAGTATTTT
TRBV29-1	TRBD1	TRBJ1-5	NA	CSVHLQGIMDQPQHF	TGCAGCGTCCACCTACAGGGGATCATGGATCAGCCCCAGCATTTT
TRBV18	NA	TRBJ2-3	NA	CASSPEGRDTQYF	TGTGCCAGCTCACCAGAGGGTAGAGATACGCAGTATTTT
TRBV9	NA	TRBJ1-2	NA	CASSPWAGDYGYTF	TGTGCCAGCAGCCCTTGGGCAGGGGACTATGGCTACACCTTC
TRBV2	TRBD1	TRBJ2-7	once	CASSEIWTGPTLPYEQYF	TGTGCCAGCAGTGAAATTTGGACAGGGCCAACCCTACCCTACGAGCAGTACTTC